The 7 T cell receptor beta chains reported below all come from one sample, sequenced in a study of a mutant IDH1 vaccine in newly diagnosed glioma (dated by TCRdb to about 2021). Library prep was done by the immunoSEQ multiplex PCR assay. Sourced from immuneACCESS, this table was stored by TCRdb with only in-frame sequences that have V and J called. A share of the clones is absent; for the studies checked, an unresolved V gene accounts for under half, and the remainder has no known explanation. Across this sample there are tens of thousands of clones, with 88% seen only once. The ten largest clones add up to more than 5.5% of the sample. Sample time point, as interpreted from the label and publication: week 35, safety follow-up. Every vaccine dose consisted of 300 ug of a 20-mer mutant IDH1 peptide in Montanide, administered subcutaneously together with topical imiquimod. These TCRs' antigens remain unknown.

The sequencing here drew on PBMCs, taken from a glioma patient whose treatment included an IDH1 peptide vaccine. All receptors come from a woman aged 35 to 49 with glioma.

The chain recombines TRBV6-5 with TRBJ1-6, with 7 bases matching TRBD1. The CDR3 has 14 residues. The ends lost 8 bases at V and 5 bases at J; junction bases unmatched: 6. The germline CDR1 and CDR2 sequences are MNHEY and SVGAGI. CDR3 bases: TGTGCCAGCGGAGGAACAGGGGATAATTCACCCCTCCACTTT. Protein product: CASGGTGDNSPLHF.

V and J are TRBV11-2 and TRBJ2-7, with 7 bases lining up with TRBD2. The CDR3 is made up of 15 amino acids. Germline V lookup: CDR1 SGHAT, CDR2 FQNNGV. V gave up 5 bases and J gave up 3 bases; unmatched junction bases: 10. As DNA, the CDR3 is TGTGCCAGCAGCCTGACTAGACTAGCCCTCTACGAGCAGTACTTC. Translating gives CASSLTRLALYEQYF.

The J gene is TRBJ1-2, the V gene TRBV2, with 9 bases matching TRBD1. V shed 4 bases and J 4 bases; nucleotides not matched to a gene: 4. The CDR3 totals 14 residues. Germline values: CDR1 SNHLY, CDR2 FYNNEI. This CDR3 is CASSGQGVGYGYTF. As DNA, the CDR3 is TGTGCCAGCAGTGGACAGGGGGTAGGCTATGGCTACACCTTC.

This clone has more than one count but fewer than ten. The CDR3 DNA sequence: TGCGCCAGCAGCCAGCGGGTGAATGAAAAACTGTTTTTT. Its protein product is CASSQRVNEKLFF. The chain joins TRBV4-1 to TRBJ1-4; the D is unclear. The CDR3 covers 13 residues. Germline CDR1 reads MGHRA; CDR2 reads YSYEKL. The V end was cut by 3 bases, the J end by 5 bases, with 7 bases between.

The chain uses TRBV15 and TRBJ2-1; 9 bases are a match to TRBD1. The V segment lost 3 bases and the J segment 5 bases; nucleotides outside the gene matches: 5. The germline CDR1 and CDR2 sequences are LNHNV and YYDKDF (reference sequence). This CDR3 is built from 15 residues. The CDR3 DNA follows: TGTGCCACCAGCAGTGGACAGGGGAAGGACAATGAGCAGTTCTTC. Its protein is CATSSGQGKDNEQFF. The variable domain in full, with the rest retrieved from reference TRBV15 and TRBJ2-1, is DAMVIQNPRYQVTQFGKPVTLSCSQTLNHNVMYWYQQKSSQAPKLLFHYYDKDFNNEADTPDNFQSRRPNTSFCFLDIRSPGLGDTAMYLCATSSGQGKDNEQFFGPGTRLTVL.

The V and J genes are TRBV7-9 and TRBJ1-5; TRBD1 matches at 11 bases. V lost 5 bases and J lost 7; bases outside the gene matches: 13. The CDR3 extends over 17 amino acids. CDR1 is SEHNR, CDR2 FQNEAQ, per germline (reference sequence). CDR3 nucleotides: TGTGCCAGCAGCCAAAGACGCAGGGGACAGGGGGACCAGCCCCAGCATTTT. It specifies CASSQRRRGQGDQPQHF. The complete variable domain, with remaining parts taken from reference TRBV7-9 and TRBJ1-5, reads DTGVSQNPRHKITKRGQNVTFRCDPISEHNRLYWYRQTLGQGPEFLTYFQNEAQLEKSRLLSDRFSAERPKGSFSTLEIQRTEQGDSAMYLCASSQRRRGQGDQPQHFGDGTRLSIL.

V and J are TRBV30 and TRBJ1-5; 7 nucleotides line up with TRBD1. The CDR3 spans 15 residues. Germline CDR1 GTSNPN, CDR2 SVGIG (reference sequence). The V segment lost 4 bases and the J segment 3 bases; nucleotides outside the gene matches: 9. The CDR3, as DNA: TGTGCCTGGAACACCGGGACAGCCTTCAATCAGCCCCAGCATTTT. Protein sequence: CAWNTGTAFNQPQHF.